This T cell receptor beta chain emerged from a study of shared clonotypes between healthy human individuals (dated by TCRdb to 2019 to 2021). Study-wide context: The cohort included a few men and a couple of women between 18 and 49 years of age. Per donor, three plates each were used for CD4 naive and CD4 memory, two for CD8 naive, and one for CD8 memory. To estimate repertoire size and how much clonotypes are shared between individuals, the study performed deep sequencing of blood TCR repertoires from 4 to 6 healthy adults. Libraries were prepared and TCR repertoires were sequenced by different laboratories using diverse techniques, in order to increase sequencing depth and limit assay-specific biases. Between about 0.85 and 10 billion PBMCs per donor were obtained by leukapheresis. Here is what the overall study found, with its caveats: Even with the large sequencing depth, rarefaction of the sorted-subset datasets indicated that sequencing was incomplete. Pairwise subsampling led to the expectation that sequencing depth would affect the degree of clonotype sharing among donors. Sampling was limited to blood, and TCR repertoires in tissue likely differ from TCR repertoires in blood. About 5% of naive CD4, around 4% of naive CD8, approximately 2% of memory CD4, and approximately 0.4% of memory CD8 clonotypes were shared across several donors. The small number of donors limited the genetic and exposure-history diversity represented. Naive subsets generally had larger estimated clonotype richness than memory subsets did. Compared with non-shared clonotypes, the clonotypes found in all four sorted-subset donors had higher generation probabilities.

Spanning cysteine to phenylalanine, the CDR3 consists of 17 amino acids. Left in the record is the CDR3 DNA by itself, 51 bases read in frame from the first base. V has 2 bases trimmed and J has 5 bases trimmed; junction bases matching no gene number 9. The germline V gene supplies CDR1 SGHDN and CDR2 FVKESK. Healthy HIV-negative adults with no recently reported acute infections or vaccinations were included as donors. Every donor was a Caucasian adult residing in Nashville, Tennessee, USA. CD4+ T cells were enriched through magnetic negative selection, after which naive cells were positively selected on CD45RA and the remaining negative fraction served as the memory subset. After blood collection by leukapheresis, PBMCs were isolated using Ficoll-Histopaque density gradient centrifugation and then cryopreserved in the vapor phase of liquid nitrogen. Analytical flow cytometry was used to check the purity and quantity of each magnetically sorted T cell population. Each sorted fraction had its genomic DNA isolated and then quantified by UV absorbance on a Nanodrop 2000c.

As regards this clone: Its antigen is unknown. Base qualities are not recorded, but no much larger clone differs from it by a single base.

Using the deep immunoSEQ assay, TCR CDR3 regions were amplified from genomic DNA by multiplex PCR. Extracted genomic DNA from each cell subset was spread evenly across all wells of several immunoSEQ 96-well plates, with each plate serving as a replicate. For sorted subsets, approximately 200 ng of genomic DNA, equivalent to around 31,000 T cell genomes, went into each replicate PCR. The purified libraries were quantified using a Qubit 3.0 fluorometer, sized with a Bioanalyzer 2100, and then quantified again using the KAPA Library Quantification kit. Each immunoSEQ 96-well plate was sequenced on its own single-read 150-cycle Illumina NextSeq 550 flow cell. On the study's bioinformatics: Because the immunoSEQ output included only junctional sequences and no quality scores, the filtering could not be the same as the filtering used for full-length reads. To assign V/J genes and CDR3, sequences were annotated against IMGT germline references using PyIR, a Python wrapper for IgBLAST v1.9. Any read was removed if the V/J assignment was weak (E-value above 1e-6), the CDR3 was missing, or the read contained stop codons, out-of-frame junctions, or ambiguous translated residues. A V3J clonotype was defined by an identical inferred V gene, J gene, and CDR3 amino acid sequence. To compute the percentage overlap between repertoires, the number of shared unique clonotypes was divided by the size of the smaller repertoire. Richness of each repertoire was evaluated using RTK rarefaction, the Chao1 estimator, and Recon v2.1 estimates of unobserved clonotypes. For all TCRbeta clonotypes obtained by the gDNA method from a handful of donors, generation probabilities were computed with OLGA. Not all clones reach the TCRdb copy of this immuneACCESS table, which keeps in-frame sequences only. Checked studies attribute under half of the gap to unresolved V genes and leave the rest unexplained. That table is the source of V, J and clone size, and D and trimming were worked out from the DNA. Across this sample there are approximately 2.5 million clones, with more than 90% seen only once. The ten largest clones represent roughly 0.13% of the sample.

The source material was naive CD4+ T cells sorted from blood. This specimen's cell subset or site label, per the study, means: CD45RA+ positively selected. The TCR was taken from a man between 18 and 35 years old in good health. Recombination linked TRBV14 to TRBJ2-2; 9 middle bases align to TRBD1. Read as DNA, the sequence is TGTGCCAGCAGCCAAAATTTAGGGACAGGGTATACCGGGGAGCTGTTTTTT. Translation gives CASSQNLGTGYTGELFF.